These 5 T cell receptor beta chains came from one sample sequenced in a study of blood T cell repertoires in COVID-19. Some clones are missing from TCRdb's copy, which holds only in-frame ones; the method was immunoSEQ multiplex PCR. This table holds 150,000 to 200,000 clones, roughly 77% found once. The source material was peripheral blood. The receptors come from a human donor in a cohort sampled during active COVID-19.

V and J are TRBV15 and TRBJ2-7; the match to TRBD1 covers 7 bases. CDR3 length: 15 amino acids. Germline-derived CDR1 and CDR2 are LNHNV and YYDKDF (reference sequence). The junction had 8 bases not matched to a gene; V was cut back by 0 bases and J by 6 bases. CDR3 residues: CATSRDPTGIGEQYF. DNA for the CDR3: TGTGCCACCAGCAGAGACCCGACAGGGATCGGCGAGCAGTACTTC. The full variable domain, in which reference TRBV15 and TRBJ2-7 provide the parts outside the CDR3, is DAMVIQNPRYQVTQFGKPVTLSCSQTLNHNVMYWYQQKSSQAPKLLFHYYDKDFNNEADTPDNFQSRRPNTSFCFLDIRSPGLGDTAMYLCATSRDPTGIGEQYFGPGTRLTVT.

This chain uses TRBV11-3 with TRBJ2-7, with a weak D call TRBD2 (5 bases). This CDR3 has 15 residues. Germline lookup yields CDR1 SGHNT and CDR2 YENEEA. Trimming took off 5 bases at V and 2 bases at J, with 16 bases between the two ends. CDR3 loop: CASSPRTGSTYEQYF. In nucleotides, the CDR3 is TGTGCCAGCAGCCCGCGGACTGGATCTACCTACGAGCAGTACTTC.

The genes are TRBV7-3 and TRBJ2-6; D perhaps matches TRBD2 (6 bases). This CDR3 is built from 17 residues. Trimming left V 1 base short and J 1 base short, with 11 bases between. From germline, CDR1 is SGHTA and CDR2 FQGTGA. For the CDR3, the DNA is TGTGCCAGCAGCTTAAGGGGGGTTCGGTCTGGGGCCAACGTCCTGACTTTC. Protein sequence: CASSLRGVRSGANVLTF.

This clone was recorded a few times. The rearrangement links TRBV10-3 to TRBJ1-5; TRBD1 might be the D (5 bases). Germline assignment: CDR1 ENHRY and CDR2 SYGVKD. Trimming stripped 5 bases from V and 0 bases from J, with 5 bases between. CDR3 length: 13 amino acids. CDR3 sequence reads: CAISQGSNQPQHF. CDR3 DNA sequence: TGTGCCATCAGTCAGGGTAGCAATCAGCCCCAGCATTTT.

The J gene is TRBJ1-4, the V gene TRBV19; D uncertain. Germline values: CDR1 LNHDA, CDR2 SQIVND (reference sequence). This CDR3 has 15 amino acids. V was trimmed by 0 bases and J by 5 bases, leaving 10 bases between them. Here the CDR3 reads CASSIEAKQNEKLFF. CDR3 DNA: TGTGCCAGTAGTATAGAGGCCAAACAAAATGAAAAACTGTTTTTT.